This is a list of T cell receptor beta chains from one sample in a study of blood T cells in healthy people across ages. From the 5' RACE reads, TCRdb called clonotypes with MiXCR, one entry per CDR3 protein. The sample holds 800,000 to 1,300,000 distinct CDR3 sequences, roughly a quarter seen once. The same sample was also studied in work on T cells of mothers and their children.

Sequencing used blood. These receptors were obtained from a girl aged 2-9 years in good health. Both conserved end residues are part of each CDR3. Fields, in order: D gene, V gene, J gene, clone size, CDR3 protein, CDR3 DNA. The D gene is left open where the match is weak. For some rows the clone size is stated as once, few or many, or as a class when expanded; others skip it.

D: -; V: TRBV5-5; J: TRBJ2-5; size: -; CDR3: CASSDYSSQETQYF; DNA: TGTGCCAGCAGCGACTACAGTTCCCAAGAGACCCAGTACTTC
D: -; V: TRBV5-1; J: TRBJ2-6; size: -; CDR3: CASSFLTSGANVLTF; DNA: TGCGCCAGCAGCTTTTTAACCTCTGGGGCCAACGTCCTGACTTTC
D: -; V: TRBV12-3/TRBV12-4; J: TRBJ2-5; size: few; CDR3: CASSLIVGVETQYF; DNA: TGTGCCAGCAGTTTAATTGTCGGGGTGGAGACCCAGTACTTC
D: TRBD2; V: TRBV20-1; J: TRBJ2-5; size: few; CDR3: CSASGGPGRETQYF; DNA: TGCAGTGCTAGTGGCGGTCCCGGGAGGGAGACCCAGTACTTC
D: TRBD2; V: TRBV28; J: TRBJ2-1; size: few; CDR3: CASSSSGLAGRGLYNEQFF; DNA: TGTGCCAGCAGTTCCTCGGGACTAGCGGGGAGGGGGCTCTACAATGAGCAGTTCTTC
D: -; V: TRBV11-2; J: TRBJ2-3; size: few; CDR3: CASSLSPPHTDTQYF; DNA: TGTGCCAGCAGCTTGAGCCCCCCACACACAGATACGCAGTATTTT
D: TRBD1; V: TRBV18; J: TRBJ1-1; size: few; CDR3: CASSPNRGYREAFF; DNA: TGTGCCAGCTCACCAAACAGGGGGTATCGTGAAGCTTTCTTT
D: -; V: TRBV7-9; J: TRBJ2-3; size: -; CDR3: CASTEVRAAPDTQYF; DNA: TGTGCCAGCACCGAAGTCCGGGCCGCCCCCGATACGCAGTATTTT
D: -; V: TRBV7-2; J: TRBJ2-1; size: few; CDR3: CASGALNEQFF; DNA: TGTGCCAGCGGGGCACTCAATGAGCAGTTCTTC
D: -; V: TRBV5-6; J: TRBJ1-2; size: -; CDR3: CASSLGTTNYGYTF; DNA: TGTGCCAGCAGCTTAGGGACCACTAACTATGGCTACACCTTC
D: TRBD1; V: TRBV6-2/TRBV6-3; J: TRBJ2-2; size: -; CDR3: CASNTGRQGVTGELFF; DNA: TGTGCCAGCAACACGGGTCGACAGGGGGTCACCGGGGAGCTGTTTTTT
D: -; V: TRBV6-6; J: TRBJ2-1; size: few; CDR3: CASSYSSDREDEQFF; DNA: TGTGCCAGCAGTTACTCGAGCGACAGGGAGGATGAGCAGTTCTTC
D: -; V: TRBV21-1; J: TRBJ2-7; size: -; CDR3: CASSKEPGEQYF; DNA: TGTGCCAGCAGCAAAGAACCCGGCGAGCAGTACTTC
D: -; V: TRBV29-1; J: TRBJ1-2; size: -; CDR3: CSVEFATGYTF; DNA: TGCAGCGTTGAGTTCGCAACTGGCTACACCTTC
D: TRBD1; V: TRBV27; J: TRBJ1-1; size: few; CDR3: CASSRRPAGGLANTEAFF; DNA: TGTGCCAGCAGTCGACGACCGGCAGGGGGCTTGGCGAACACTGAAGCTTTCTTT
D: TRBD2; V: TRBV9; J: TRBJ2-1; size: -; CDR3: CASSVGDSSGVLSRYNEQFF; DNA: TGTGCCAGCAGCGTAGGGGACTCTAGCGGGGTCCTCAGCCGCTACAATGAGCAGTTCTTC
D: -; V: TRBV21-1; J: TRBJ2-7; size: few; CDR3: CASSKISPRTYEQYF; DNA: TGTGCCAGCAGCAAGATATCCCCAAGGACCTACGAGCAGTACTTC
D: TRBD1; V: TRBV29-1; J: TRBJ2-5; size: -; CDR3: CSVEDRSRSRQGRETQYF; DNA: TGCAGCGTTGAAGATCGAAGTCGCTCTAGACAGGGCCGGGAGACCCAGTACTTC
D: -; V: TRBV28; J: TRBJ2-7; size: -; CDR3: CASTYGGRPYEQYF; DNA: TGTGCCAGCACCTATGGGGGCCGACCCTACGAGCAGTACTTC
D: -; V: TRBV14; J: TRBJ2-1; size: -; CDR3: CASSQVFPYDSYEQFF; DNA: TGTGCCAGCAGCCAAGTATTCCCCTATGACTCTTATGAGCAGTTCTTC
D: -; V: TRBV9; J: TRBJ1-1; size: -; CDR3: CASSVNRAGGTEAFF; DNA: TGTGCCAGCAGCGTAAATAGGGCAGGTGGCACTGAAGCTTTCTTT
D: -; V: TRBV29-1; J: TRBJ1-1; size: few; CDR3: CSVALFTVNTEAFF; DNA: TGCAGCGTTGCCCTTTTTACCGTGAACACTGAAGCTTTCTTT
D: -; V: TRBV29-1; J: TRBJ2-5; size: -; CDR3: CSVDGASEGAQETQYF; DNA: TGCAGCGTTGATGGGGCCTCTGAAGGGGCCCAGGAGACCCAGTACTTC
D: TRBD2; V: TRBV24-1; J: TRBJ2-2; size: -; CDR3: CATSDSQWTSGNTGELFF; DNA: TGTGCCACCAGTGACTCCCAGTGGACTAGCGGTAACACCGGGGAGCTGTTTTTT
D: -; V: TRBV20-1; J: TRBJ2-7; size: -; CDR3: CSARVDIGLGYEQYF; DNA: TGCAGTGCTAGAGTAGATATAGGACTTGGTTACGAGCAGTACTTC
D: TRBD1; V: TRBV5-1; J: TRBJ1-1; size: -; CDR3: CASSLSQGARNTEAFF; DNA: TGCGCCAGCAGCTTGAGTCAGGGGGCGAGGAACACTGAAGCTTTCTTT
D: TRBD2; V: TRBV13; J: TRBJ2-7; size: -; CDR3: CASSRRVAGVREQYF; DNA: TGTGCCAGCAGCCGCCGGGTAGCGGGAGTCCGCGAGCAGTACTTC
D: TRBD2; V: TRBV5-4; J: TRBJ2-7; size: -; CDR3: CASSFGTGGREQYF; DNA: TGTGCCAGCAGCTTTGGGACGGGAGGGCGAGAGCAGTACTTC
D: TRBD2; V: TRBV7-2; J: TRBJ2-5; size: -; CDR3: CASSPATSGGQETQYF; DNA: TGTGCCAGCAGCCCAGCGACTAGCGGGGGACAAGAGACCCAGTACTTC
D: -; V: TRBV6-1; J: TRBJ1-1; size: few; CDR3: CASSEYRVDTEAFF; DNA: TGTGCCAGCAGTGAATACAGGGTTGACACTGAAGCTTTCTTT
D: -; V: TRBV14; J: TRBJ2-5; size: -; CDR3: CASSQVNTGETQYF; DNA: TGTGCCAGCAGCCAAGTGAACACAGGGGAGACCCAGTACTTC
D: -; V: TRBV15; J: TRBJ2-5; size: few; CDR3: CATRDEETQYF; DNA: TGTGCCACCAGGGACGAAGAGACCCAGTACTTC
D: -; V: TRBV18; J: TRBJ1-1; size: -; CDR3: CASSPMEMNTEAFF; DNA: TGTGCCAGCTCACCGATGGAGATGAACACTGAAGCTTTCTTT
D: -; V: TRBV5-1; J: TRBJ2-6; size: -; CDR3: CASSLESAGANVLTF; DNA: TGCGCCAGCAGCTTGGAGAGTGCTGGGGCCAACGTCCTGACTTTC
D: TRBD1; V: TRBV24-1; J: TRBJ2-7; size: few; CDR3: CATSDQLTGGEQYF; DNA: TGTGCCACCAGTGACCAACTAACAGGGGGCGAGCAGTACTTC
D: TRBD2; V: TRBV7-8; J: TRBJ2-5; size: -; CDR3: CASRFPGLAETQYF; DNA: TGTGCCAGCAGATTCCCGGGACTAGCGGAGACCCAGTACTTC
D: -; V: TRBV3-1; J: TRBJ2-7; size: -; CDR3: CASRTEGGRGEQYF; DNA: TGTGCCAGCAGGACAGAAGGGGGTCGGGGAGAGCAGTACTTC